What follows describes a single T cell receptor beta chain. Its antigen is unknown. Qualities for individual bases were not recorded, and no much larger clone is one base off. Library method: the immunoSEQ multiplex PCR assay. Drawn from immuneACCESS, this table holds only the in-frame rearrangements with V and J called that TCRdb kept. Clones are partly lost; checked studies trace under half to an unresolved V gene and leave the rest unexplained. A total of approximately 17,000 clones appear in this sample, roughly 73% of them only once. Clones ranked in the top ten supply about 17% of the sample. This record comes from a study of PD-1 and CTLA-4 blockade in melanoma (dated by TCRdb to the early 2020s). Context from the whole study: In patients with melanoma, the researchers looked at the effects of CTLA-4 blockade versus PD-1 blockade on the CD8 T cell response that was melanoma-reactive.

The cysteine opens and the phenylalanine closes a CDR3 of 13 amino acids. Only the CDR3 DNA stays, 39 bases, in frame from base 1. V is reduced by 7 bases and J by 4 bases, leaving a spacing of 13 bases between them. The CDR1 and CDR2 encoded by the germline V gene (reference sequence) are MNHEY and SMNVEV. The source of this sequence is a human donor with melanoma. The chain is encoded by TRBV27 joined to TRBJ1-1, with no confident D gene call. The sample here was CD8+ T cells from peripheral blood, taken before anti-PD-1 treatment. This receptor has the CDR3 CASKGEGITEAFF. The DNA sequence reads TGTGCCAGCAAGGGAGAGGGAATCACTGAAGCTTTCTTT.